This TCR beta chain was documented in a study of siplizumab effects on memory and regulatory T cells. Responder and stimulator cells in the mixed lymphocyte reaction were cultured together for roughly 6 days at 37°C. This clone turned up a few times. What it binds is unknown. Measured with immunoSEQ multiplex PCR; TCRdb has only the in-frame clones, and not every one. The sample records 4,900 or so clones, about 46% being singletons. This CDR3 comprises 13 residues. In germline, CDR1 is WNHNN, CDR2 SYGVQD (reference sequence). V dropped 10 bases and J dropped 1 base, with 14 bases sitting between them.

The specimen sequenced was CFSE-low (dividing) CD8+ T cells sorted from an allogeneic mixed lymphocyte reaction. V and J are TRBV10-1 and TRBJ2-7; the D is unclear. This receptor was obtained from a human donor in good health; the cells came from an allogeneic mixed lymphocyte reaction. Some clones in this sample may be carry-over from other donors' samples. This CDR3 reads CANPAVSSYEQYF. The CDR3 DNA reads as TGCGCCAACCCGGCGGTGTCTTCCTACGAGCAGTACTTC.